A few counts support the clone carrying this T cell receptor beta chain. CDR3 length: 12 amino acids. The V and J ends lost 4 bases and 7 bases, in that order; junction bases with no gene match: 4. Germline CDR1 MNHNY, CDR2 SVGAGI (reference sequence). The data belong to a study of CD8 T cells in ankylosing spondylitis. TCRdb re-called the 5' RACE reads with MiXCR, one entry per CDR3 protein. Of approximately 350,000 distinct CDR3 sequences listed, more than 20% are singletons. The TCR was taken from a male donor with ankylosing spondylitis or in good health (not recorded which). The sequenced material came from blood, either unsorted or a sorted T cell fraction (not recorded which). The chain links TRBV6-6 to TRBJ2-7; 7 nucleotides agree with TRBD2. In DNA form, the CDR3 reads TGTGCCAGCAGTTCGGACGGGAGGGAGCAGTACTTC. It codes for CASSSDGREQYF.